These 14 T cell receptor beta chains originate from one sample sequenced in a study of shared clonotypes between healthy human individuals. Profiled with immunoSEQ multiplex PCR; TCRdb holds only in-frame clones, not every one. This sample carries 950,000 to 1,100,000 clones, roughly 70% of them seen once, and the ten largest clones take approximately 1.5%. The specimen was memory CD4+ T cells sorted from blood. The subset is: CD45RA-negative fraction. The receptor source for this set is a man between 18 and 29 years old in good health.

This clone was observed a handful of times. The chain carries TRBV2 and TRBJ1-3, with 8 bases identical to TRBD1. The ends lost 6 bases at V and 4 bases at J; junction bases unmatched: 5. The CDR3 runs 14 residues. Germline loops: CDR1 SNHLY, CDR2 FYNNEI. The CDR3 loop reads CASRDRAAGNTIYF. CDR3 DNA: TGTGCCAGCAGGGACAGGGCGGCAGGAAACACCATATATTTT.

The gene calls are TRBV5-1 and TRBJ1-4; a possible D gene is TRBD1 (6 bases). Trimming pared 1 base from V and 4 bases from J, leaving 14 bases between. There are 16 residues in the CDR3. From germline, CDR1 is SGHRS and CDR2 YFSETQ. In nucleotides, the CDR3 is TGCGCCAGCAGCTTGAGACCGGGACAAGGTAATGAAAAACTGTTTTTT. Its translation is CASSLRPGQGNEKLFF.

This clone was observed many times. The rearrangement joins TRBV19 to TRBJ1-1; no clear D gene. The V gene lost 4 bases and the J gene lost 2 bases, with 11 bases spanning the gap. The CDR3 spans 14 residues. Germline values: CDR1 LNHDA, CDR2 SQIVND (reference sequence). The CDR3 DNA reads TGTGCCAGTAGTAAGAGGGAGGGAAACACTGAAGCTTTCTTT. Residues: CASSKREGNTEAFF.

The chain has TRBV6-5 and TRBJ1-1, with 7 bases lining up with TRBD1. Germline values: CDR1 MNHEY, CDR2 SVGAGI. Losses at the gene ends were 2 bases for V and 5 bases for J; bases not matched to a gene: 8. The CDR3 is 15 amino acids. Written as DNA, the CDR3 is TGTGCCAGCAGTTACCTGGGCAGGGGGAGAACTGAAGCTTTCTTT. Protein: CASSYLGRGRTEAFF.

DNA of the CDR3: TGTGCCACTCAGGGGAACTATGGCTACACCTTC. The encoded protein is CATQGNYGYTF. The rearrangement links TRBV10-3 to TRBJ1-2; the D gene is possibly TRBD1 (6 bases). This CDR3 spans 11 amino acids. The germline V gene has CDR1 ENHRY and CDR2 SYGVKD. Trimming pared 10 bases from V and 2 bases from J, leaving 8 bases between.

This clone was observed a few times. This sequence joins TRBV9 and TRBJ2-7; TRBD1 matches at 7 bases. The CDR3 has 14 residues. V was clipped by 4 bases and J by 2 bases; unmatched bases: 6. Germline CDR1 SGDLS, CDR2 YYNGEE. The DNA of the CDR3 is TGTGCCAGCAGCCCCAGGCAGGGGGCCTACGAGCAGTACTTC. Residues: CASSPRQGAYEQYF.

This clone came up once. The genes are TRBV7-2 and TRBJ2-7; 12 bases agree with TRBD2. Per germline, CDR1 SGHTA and CDR2 FQGNSA. The CDR3 totals 16 residues. After removal of 4 bases from V and 4 bases from J, the junction contained 8 bases not matched to a gene. The CDR3 region has the DNA TGTGCCAGCAGCTCTCTGTCGACTAGCGGGAGTTACGAGCAGTACTTC. Residues: CASSSLSTSGSYEQYF.

The J gene is TRBJ2-1, the V gene TRBV7-9; D ambiguous. The V gene's germline CDR1 is SEHNR and CDR2 FQNEAQ (reference sequence). The CDR3 runs to 14 residues. Trimming stripped 2 bases from V and 4 bases from J, with 9 bases between. The CDR3 here is CASSLTAAYNEQFF. In DNA form, the CDR3 reads TGTGCCAGCAGCTTAACTGCGGCGTACAATGAGCAGTTCTTC. Based on the CDR3 plus reference TRBV7-9 and TRBJ2-1, the full variable domain is DTGVSQNPRHKITKRGQNVTFRCDPISEHNRLYWYRQTLGQGPEFLTYFQNEAQLEKSRLLSDRFSAERPKGSFSTLEIQRTEQGDSAMYLCASSLTAAYNEQFFGPGTRLTVL.

The chain carries TRBV11-2 and TRBJ2-1; no clear D gene. This CDR3 is built from 11 residues. Germline V gene sequence: CDR1 SGHAT, CDR2 FQNNGV. Trimming shortened V by 1 base and J by 8 bases, and 3 bases separated the two germline ends. The CDR3, as DNA: TGTGCCAGCAGCTTAGTCGATGAGCAGTTCTTC. This translates into CASSLVDEQFF.

This clone occurred many times. This chain connects TRBV6-6 to TRBJ1-2; D is unresolved. V was clipped by 7 bases and J by 4 bases, with 16 bases between them. CDR3 length equals 14 residues. Germline CDR1 and CDR2: MNHNY and SVGAGI (reference sequence). The CDR3 loop is CASTLGAPSYGYTF. The CDR3 DNA reads TGTGCCAGCACCCTCGGTGCGCCATCCTATGGCTACACCTTC.

This clone was detected only a few times. For the CDR3, the DNA is TGTGCCTGGAGCCAAAGGGTAGGAGCAAACTATGGCTACACCTTC. Translation gives CAWSQRVGANYGYTF. The J gene is TRBJ1-2, the V gene TRBV30; D not certain. The germline V gene encodes CDR1 GTSNPN and CDR2 SVGIG (reference sequence). The CDR3 has 15 residues. V lost 3 bases and J lost 2, with 16 bases in between.

This rearrangement joins TRBV10-3 to TRBJ2-7; 10 bases align to TRBD1. Germline loops: CDR1 ENHRY, CDR2 SYGVKD. Trimming removed 6 bases from V and 6 bases from J; junction bases left unmatched: 8. The CDR3 is made up of 14 amino acids. CDR3 loop: CAISQDRGRGEQYF. DNA for the CDR3: TGTGCCATCAGCCAGGACAGGGGGAGAGGCGAGCAGTACTTC.

The chain employs TRBV11-3 and TRBJ2-5, with TRBD1 matching 9 bases. V was clipped by 5 bases and J by 5 bases; unmatched bases: 6. Germline assignment: CDR1 SGHNT and CDR2 YENEEA. The CDR3 is 14 amino acids. In nucleotides, the CDR3 is TGTGCCAGCAGCCCACAGGGGGCCGGGGAGACCCAGTACTTC. Residues: CASSPQGAGETQYF.

This chain uses TRBV6-1 with TRBJ1-3, with no clear D. The length of the CDR3 is 15 residues. CDR1 is MNHNS, CDR2 SASEGT, per germline. The V gene lost 3 bases and the J gene lost 0 bases, with 9 bases spanning the gap. The chain's CDR3 is CASSDRGLSGNTIYF. The CDR3 DNA follows: TGTGCCAGCAGTGACAGAGGGCTCTCTGGAAACACCATATATTTT.